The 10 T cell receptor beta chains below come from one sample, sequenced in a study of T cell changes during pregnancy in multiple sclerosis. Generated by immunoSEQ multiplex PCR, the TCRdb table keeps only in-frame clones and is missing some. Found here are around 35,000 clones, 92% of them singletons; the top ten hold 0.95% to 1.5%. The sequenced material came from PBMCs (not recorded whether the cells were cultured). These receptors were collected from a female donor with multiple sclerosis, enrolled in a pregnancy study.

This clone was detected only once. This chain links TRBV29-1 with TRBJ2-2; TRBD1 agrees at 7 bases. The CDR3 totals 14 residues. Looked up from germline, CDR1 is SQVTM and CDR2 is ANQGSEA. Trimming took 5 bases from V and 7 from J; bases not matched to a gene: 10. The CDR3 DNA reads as TGCAGCGTTTCCTCTCAGGGGGACGGCGGGGAGCTGTTTTTT. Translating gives CSVSSQGDGGELFF.

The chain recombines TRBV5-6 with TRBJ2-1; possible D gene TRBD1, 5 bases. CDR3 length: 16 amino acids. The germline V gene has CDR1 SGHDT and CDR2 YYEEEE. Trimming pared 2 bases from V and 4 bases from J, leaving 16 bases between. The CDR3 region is CASSFGQGAIYNEQFF. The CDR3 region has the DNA TGTGCCAGCAGCTTTGGGCAGGGCGCTATTTACAATGAGCAGTTCTTC. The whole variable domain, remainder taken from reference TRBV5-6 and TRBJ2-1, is DAGVTQSPTHLIKTRGQQVTLRCSPKSGHDTVSWYQQALGQGPQFIFQYYEEEERQRGNFPDRFSGHQFPNYSSELNVNALLLGDSALYLCASSFGQGAIYNEQFFGPGTRLTVL.

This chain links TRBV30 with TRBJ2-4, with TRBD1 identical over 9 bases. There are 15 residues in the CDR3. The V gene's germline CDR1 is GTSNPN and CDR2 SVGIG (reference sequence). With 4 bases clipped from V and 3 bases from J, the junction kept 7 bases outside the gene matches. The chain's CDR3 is CAWIPQGAGKNIQYF. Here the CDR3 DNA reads TGTGCCTGGATTCCACAGGGGGCGGGCAAAAACATTCAGTACTTC.

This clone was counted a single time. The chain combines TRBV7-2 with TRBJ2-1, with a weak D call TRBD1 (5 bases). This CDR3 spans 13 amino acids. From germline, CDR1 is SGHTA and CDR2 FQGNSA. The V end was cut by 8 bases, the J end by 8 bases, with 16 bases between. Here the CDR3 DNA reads TGTGCCAGCCGGCCAGGGCAGCTCGATGAGCAGTTCTTC. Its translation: CASRPGQLDEQFF.

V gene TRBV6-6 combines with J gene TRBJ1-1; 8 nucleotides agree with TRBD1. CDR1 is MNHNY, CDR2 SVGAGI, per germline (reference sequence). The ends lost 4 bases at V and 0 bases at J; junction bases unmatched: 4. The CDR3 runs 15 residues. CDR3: CASSLRTGLNTEAFF. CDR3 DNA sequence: TGTGCCAGCAGTTTACGGACAGGGCTGAACACTGAAGCTTTCTTT.

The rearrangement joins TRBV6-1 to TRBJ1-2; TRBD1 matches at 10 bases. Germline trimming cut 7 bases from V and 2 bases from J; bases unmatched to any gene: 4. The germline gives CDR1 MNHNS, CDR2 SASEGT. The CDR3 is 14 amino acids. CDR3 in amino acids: CASKRTGGNYGYTF. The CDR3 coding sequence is TGTGCCAGCAAGCGGACAGGGGGAAACTATGGCTACACCTTC.

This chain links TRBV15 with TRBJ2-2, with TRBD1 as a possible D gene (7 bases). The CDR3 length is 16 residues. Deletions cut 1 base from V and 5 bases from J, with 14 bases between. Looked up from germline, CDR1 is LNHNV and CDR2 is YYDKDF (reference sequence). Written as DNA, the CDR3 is TGTGCCACCAGCAGAGCTTTGACAGGGAGGACCGGGGAGCTGTTTTTT. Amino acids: CATSRALTGRTGELFF. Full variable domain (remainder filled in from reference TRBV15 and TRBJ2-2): DAMVIQNPRYQVTQFGKPVTLSCSQTLNHNVMYWYQQKSSQAPKLLFHYYDKDFNNEADTPDNFQSRRPNTSFCFLDIRSPGLGDTAMYLCATSRALTGRTGELFFGEGSRLTVL.

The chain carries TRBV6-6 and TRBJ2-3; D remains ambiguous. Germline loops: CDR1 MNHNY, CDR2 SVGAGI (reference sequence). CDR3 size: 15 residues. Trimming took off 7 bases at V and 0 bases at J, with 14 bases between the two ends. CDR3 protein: CASTPNPPSTDTQYF. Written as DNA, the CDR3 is TGTGCCAGCACCCCCAACCCCCCTAGCACAGATACGCAGTATTTT.

DNA for the CDR3: TGTGCCAGCAGTGGGGCCAGTTGGGAACAAGAGACCCAGTACTTC. It codes for CASSGASWEQETQYF. This sequence joins TRBV28 and TRBJ2-5; a possible D gene is TRBD1 (5 bases). The germline V gene has CDR1 MDHEN and CDR2 SYDVKM. Trimming pared 5 bases from V and 2 bases from J, leaving 15 bases between. There are 15 residues in the CDR3.

As DNA, the CDR3 is TGCAGCGTCCACGACACCTCTGGGGCCAACGTCCTGACTTTC. Protein sequence: CSVHDTSGANVLTF. The rearrangement links TRBV29-1 to TRBJ2-6, with no clear D. Germline CDR1 is SQVTM and CDR2 is ANQGSEA. V dropped 6 bases and J dropped 0 bases, with 9 bases sitting between them. The CDR3 extends over 14 amino acids.